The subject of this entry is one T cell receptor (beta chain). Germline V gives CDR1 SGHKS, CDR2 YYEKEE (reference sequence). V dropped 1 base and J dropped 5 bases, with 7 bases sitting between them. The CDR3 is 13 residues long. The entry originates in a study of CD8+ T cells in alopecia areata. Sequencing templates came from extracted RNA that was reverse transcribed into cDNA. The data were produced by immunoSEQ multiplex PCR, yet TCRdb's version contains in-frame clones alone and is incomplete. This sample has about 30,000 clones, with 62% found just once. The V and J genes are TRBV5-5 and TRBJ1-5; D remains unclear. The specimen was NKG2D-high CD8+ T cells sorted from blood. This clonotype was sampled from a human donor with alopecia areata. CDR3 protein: CASSLSPDQPQHF. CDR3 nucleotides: TGTGCCAGCAGCTTGTCCCCGGATCAGCCCCAGCATTTT.